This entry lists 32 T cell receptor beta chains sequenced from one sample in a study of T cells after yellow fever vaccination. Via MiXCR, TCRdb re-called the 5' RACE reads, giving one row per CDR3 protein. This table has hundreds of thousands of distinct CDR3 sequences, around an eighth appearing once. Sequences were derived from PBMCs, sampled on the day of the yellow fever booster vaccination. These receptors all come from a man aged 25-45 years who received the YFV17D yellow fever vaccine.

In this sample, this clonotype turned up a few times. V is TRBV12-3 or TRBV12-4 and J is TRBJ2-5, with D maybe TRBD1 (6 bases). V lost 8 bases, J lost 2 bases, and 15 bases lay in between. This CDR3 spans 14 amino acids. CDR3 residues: CASAGAVQQETQYF. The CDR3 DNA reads TGTGCCAGCGCAGGGGCCGTACAACAAGAGACCCAGTACTTC.

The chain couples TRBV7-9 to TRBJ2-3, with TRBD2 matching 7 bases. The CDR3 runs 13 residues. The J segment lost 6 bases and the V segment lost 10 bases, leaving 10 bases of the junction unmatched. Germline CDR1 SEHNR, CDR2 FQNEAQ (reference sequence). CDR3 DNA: TGTGCCAACCGTCGCGGGAGTGCTGATACGCAGTATTTT. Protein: CANRRGSADTQYF.

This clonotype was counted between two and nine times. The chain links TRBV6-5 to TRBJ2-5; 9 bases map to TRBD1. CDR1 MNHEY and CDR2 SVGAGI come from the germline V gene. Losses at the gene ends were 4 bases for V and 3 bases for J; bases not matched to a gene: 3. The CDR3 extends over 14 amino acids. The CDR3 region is CASSSGTGKETQYF. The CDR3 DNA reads TGTGCCAGCAGTTCGGGGACAGGGAAAGAGACCCAGTACTTC.

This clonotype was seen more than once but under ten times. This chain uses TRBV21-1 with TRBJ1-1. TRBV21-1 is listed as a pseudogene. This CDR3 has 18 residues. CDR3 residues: CASSKGKRFRGWNTEAFF. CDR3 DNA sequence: TGTGCCAGCAGCAAAGGGAAAAGGTTCCGGGGCTGGAACACTGAAGCTTTCTTT.

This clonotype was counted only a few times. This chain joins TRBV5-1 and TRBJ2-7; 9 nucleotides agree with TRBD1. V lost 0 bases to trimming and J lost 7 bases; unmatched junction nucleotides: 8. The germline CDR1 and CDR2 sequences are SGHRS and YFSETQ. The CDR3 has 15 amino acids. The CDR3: CASSLGGTGYEEQYF. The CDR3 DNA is TGCGCCAGCAGCTTGGGGGGGACAGGGTATGAAGAGCAGTACTTC.

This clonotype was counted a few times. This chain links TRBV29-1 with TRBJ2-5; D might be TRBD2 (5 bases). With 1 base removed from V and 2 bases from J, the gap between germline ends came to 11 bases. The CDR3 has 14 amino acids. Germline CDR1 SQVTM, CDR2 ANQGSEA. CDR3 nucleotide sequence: TGCAGCGTTGAAGGAGAGGGCACTCAAGAGACCCAGTACTTC. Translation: CSVEGEGTQETQYF.

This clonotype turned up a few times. CDR3 loop: CATSEAGLAGNEQFF. The CDR3, as DNA: TGTGCCACCAGTGAGGCGGGCCTAGCGGGAAATGAGCAGTTCTTC. V and J are TRBV24-1 and TRBJ2-1; TRBD2 aligns across 9 bases. The V segment lost 4 bases and the J segment 7 bases; nucleotides outside the gene matches: 7. The germline CDR1 and CDR2 sequences are KGHDR and SFDVKD. There are 15 residues in the CDR3.

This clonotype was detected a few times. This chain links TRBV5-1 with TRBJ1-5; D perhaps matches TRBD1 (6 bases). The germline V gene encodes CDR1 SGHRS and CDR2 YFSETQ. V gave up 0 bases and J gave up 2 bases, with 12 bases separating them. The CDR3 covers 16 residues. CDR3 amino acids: CASSLEGPGGNQPQHF. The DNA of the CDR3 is TGCGCCAGCAGCTTGGAGGGGCCAGGGGGCAATCAGCCCCAGCATTTT.

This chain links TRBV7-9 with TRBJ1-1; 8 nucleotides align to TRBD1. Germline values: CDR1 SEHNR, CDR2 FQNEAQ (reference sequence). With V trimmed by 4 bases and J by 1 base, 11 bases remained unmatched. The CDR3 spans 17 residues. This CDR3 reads CASSSPGGKVGNTEAFF. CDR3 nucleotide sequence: TGTGCCAGCAGCTCCCCAGGGGGCAAGGTGGGGAACACTGAAGCTTTCTTT.

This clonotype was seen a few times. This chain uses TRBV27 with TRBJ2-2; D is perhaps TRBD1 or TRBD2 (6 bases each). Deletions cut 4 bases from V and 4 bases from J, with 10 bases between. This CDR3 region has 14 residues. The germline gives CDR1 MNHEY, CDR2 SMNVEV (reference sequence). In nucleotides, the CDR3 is TGTGCCAGCAGTTGGGGGGCAACCACCGGGGAGCTGTTTTTT. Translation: CASSWGATTGELFF.

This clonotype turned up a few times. In DNA, the CDR3 is TGTGCCAGCAACCCTTGGGGACTAGGGGAGCAGTACTTC. Its translation: CASNPWGLGEQYF. The chain recombines TRBV6-6 with TRBJ2-7; 8 bases are shared with TRBD2. J gave up 7 bases and V 7 bases, and 9 bases lay outside the gene matches. CDR1 MNHNY and CDR2 SVGAGI come from the germline V gene (reference sequence). CDR3 length equals 13 residues.

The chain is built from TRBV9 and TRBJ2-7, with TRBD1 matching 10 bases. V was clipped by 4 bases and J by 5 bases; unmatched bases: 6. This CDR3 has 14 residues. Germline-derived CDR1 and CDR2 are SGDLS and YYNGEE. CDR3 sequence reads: CASSSRDRGDEQYF. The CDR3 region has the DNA TGTGCCAGCAGCAGCCGGGACAGGGGAGACGAGCAGTACTTC. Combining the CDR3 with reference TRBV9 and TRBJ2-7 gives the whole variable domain DSGVTQTPKHLITATGQRVTLRCSPRSGDLSVYWYQQSLDQGLQFLIQYYNGEERAKGNILERFSAQQFPDLHSELNLSSLELGDSALYFCASSSRDRGDEQYFGPGTRLTVT.

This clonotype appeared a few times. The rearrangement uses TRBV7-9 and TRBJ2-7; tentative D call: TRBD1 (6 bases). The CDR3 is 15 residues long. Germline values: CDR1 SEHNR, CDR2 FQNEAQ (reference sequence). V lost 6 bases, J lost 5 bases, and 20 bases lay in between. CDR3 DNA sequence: TGTGCCAGCAGTCGGCGATCCGGGACATCCGACGAGCAGTACTTC. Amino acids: CASSRRSGTSDEQYF. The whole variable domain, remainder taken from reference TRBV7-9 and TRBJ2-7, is DTGVSQNPRHKITKRGQNVTFRCDPISEHNRLYWYRQTLGQGPEFLTYFQNEAQLEKSRLLSDRFSAERPKGSFSTLEIQRTEQGDSAMYLCASSRRSGTSDEQYFGPGTRLTVT.

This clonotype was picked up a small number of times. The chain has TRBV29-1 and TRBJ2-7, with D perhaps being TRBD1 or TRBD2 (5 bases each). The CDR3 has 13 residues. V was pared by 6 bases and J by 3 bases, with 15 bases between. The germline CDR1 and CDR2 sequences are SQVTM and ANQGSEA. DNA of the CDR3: TGCAGCGTCTCCGAGGGGCTCAACTACGAGCAGTACTTC. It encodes CSVSEGLNYEQYF.

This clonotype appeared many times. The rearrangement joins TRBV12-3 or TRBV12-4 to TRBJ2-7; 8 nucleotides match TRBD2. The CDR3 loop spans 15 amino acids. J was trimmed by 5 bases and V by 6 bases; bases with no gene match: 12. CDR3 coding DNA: TGTGCCAGCAGGAAGATGGCGGGAGGATCCCACGAGCAGTACTTC. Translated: CASRKMAGGSHEQYF.

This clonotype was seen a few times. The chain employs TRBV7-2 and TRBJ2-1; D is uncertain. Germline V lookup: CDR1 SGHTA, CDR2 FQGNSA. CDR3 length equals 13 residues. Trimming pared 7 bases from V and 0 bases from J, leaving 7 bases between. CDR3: CASTRNSYNEQFF. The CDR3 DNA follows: TGTGCCAGCACCCGGAACTCCTACAATGAGCAGTTCTTC.

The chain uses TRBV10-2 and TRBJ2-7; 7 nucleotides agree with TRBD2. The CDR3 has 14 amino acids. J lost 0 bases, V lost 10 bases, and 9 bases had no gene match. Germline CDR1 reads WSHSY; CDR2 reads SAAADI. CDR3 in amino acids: CATNGEGFSYEQYF. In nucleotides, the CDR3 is TGCGCCACTAACGGGGAGGGCTTCTCCTACGAGCAGTACTTC.

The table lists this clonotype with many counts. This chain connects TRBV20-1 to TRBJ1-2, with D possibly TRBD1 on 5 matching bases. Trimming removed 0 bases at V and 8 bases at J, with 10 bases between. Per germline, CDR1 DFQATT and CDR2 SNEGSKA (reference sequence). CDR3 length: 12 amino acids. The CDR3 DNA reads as TGCAGTGCTAGAGAGGGGGGATCCGGCTACACCTTC. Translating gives CSAREGGSGYTF.

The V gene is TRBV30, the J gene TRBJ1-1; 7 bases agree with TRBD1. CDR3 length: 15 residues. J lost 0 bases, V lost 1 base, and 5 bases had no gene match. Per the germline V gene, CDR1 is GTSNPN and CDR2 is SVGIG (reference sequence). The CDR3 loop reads CAWSAMGQMNTEAFF. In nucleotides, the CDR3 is TGTGCCTGGAGTGCTATGGGACAGATGAACACTGAAGCTTTCTTT.

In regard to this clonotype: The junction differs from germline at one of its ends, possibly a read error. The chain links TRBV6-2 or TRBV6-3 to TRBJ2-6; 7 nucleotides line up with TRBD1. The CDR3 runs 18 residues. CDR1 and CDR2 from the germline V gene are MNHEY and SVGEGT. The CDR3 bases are TGTGCCAGCAGTTACTCGCGACAGGGATTCTCTGGGGCCAACGTCCAGACTTTC. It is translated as CASSYSRQGFSGANVQTF.

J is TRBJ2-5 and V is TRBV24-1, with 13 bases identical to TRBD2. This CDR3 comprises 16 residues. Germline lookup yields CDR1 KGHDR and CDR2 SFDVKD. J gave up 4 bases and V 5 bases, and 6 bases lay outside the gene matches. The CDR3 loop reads CATSGGLAGAVETQYF. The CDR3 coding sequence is TGTGCCACCAGTGGTGGACTAGCGGGAGCAGTAGAGACCCAGTACTTC.

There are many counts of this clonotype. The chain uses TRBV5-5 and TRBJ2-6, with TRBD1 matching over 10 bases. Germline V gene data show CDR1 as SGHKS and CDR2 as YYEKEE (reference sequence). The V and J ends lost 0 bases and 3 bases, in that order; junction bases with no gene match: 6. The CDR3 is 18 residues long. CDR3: CASSLGRQGAGGANVLTF. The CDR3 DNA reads TGTGCCAGCAGCTTGGGTCGACAGGGGGCTGGTGGGGCCAACGTCCTGACTTTC.

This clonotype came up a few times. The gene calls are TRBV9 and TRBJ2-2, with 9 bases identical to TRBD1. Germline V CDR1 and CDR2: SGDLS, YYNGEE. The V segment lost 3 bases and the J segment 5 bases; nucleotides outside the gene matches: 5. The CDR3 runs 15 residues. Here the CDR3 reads CASSAGQGQTGELFF. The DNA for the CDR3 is TGTGCCAGCAGCGCCGGACAGGGGCAAACCGGGGAGCTGTTTTTT.

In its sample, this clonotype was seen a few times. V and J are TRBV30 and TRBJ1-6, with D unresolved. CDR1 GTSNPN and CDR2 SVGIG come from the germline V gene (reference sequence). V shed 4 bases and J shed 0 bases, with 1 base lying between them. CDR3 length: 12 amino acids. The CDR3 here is CAWTSYNSPLHF. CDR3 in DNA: TGTGCCTGGACCTCCTATAATTCACCCCTCCACTTT.

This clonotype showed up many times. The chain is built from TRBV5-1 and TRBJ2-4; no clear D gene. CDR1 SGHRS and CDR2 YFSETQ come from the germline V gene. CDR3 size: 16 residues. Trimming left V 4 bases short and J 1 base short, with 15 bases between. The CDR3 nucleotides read TGCGCCAGCAGCCCATGGGAAAAAGGTGCCAAAAACATTCAGTACTTC. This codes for CASSPWEKGAKNIQYF.

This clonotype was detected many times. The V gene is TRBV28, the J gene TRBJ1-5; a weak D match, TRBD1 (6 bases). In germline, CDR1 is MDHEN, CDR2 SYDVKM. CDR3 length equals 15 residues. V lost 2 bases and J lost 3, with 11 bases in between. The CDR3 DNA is TGTGCCAGCAGTTTAAACGACAGGTCCAATCAGCCCCAGCATTTT. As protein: CASSLNDRSNQPQHF. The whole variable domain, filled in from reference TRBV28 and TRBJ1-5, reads DVKVTQSSRYLVKRTGEKVFLECVQDMDHENMFWYRQDPGLGLRLIYFSYDVKMKEKGDIPEGYSVSREKKERFSLILESASTNQTSMYLCASSLNDRSNQPQHFGDGTRLSIL.

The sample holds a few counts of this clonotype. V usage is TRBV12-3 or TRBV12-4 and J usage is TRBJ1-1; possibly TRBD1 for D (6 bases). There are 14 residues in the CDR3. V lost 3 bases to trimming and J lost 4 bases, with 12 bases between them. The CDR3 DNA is TGTGCCAGCAGTTTCGGGGGGCCAACCACTGAAGCTTTCTTT. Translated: CASSFGGPTTEAFF.

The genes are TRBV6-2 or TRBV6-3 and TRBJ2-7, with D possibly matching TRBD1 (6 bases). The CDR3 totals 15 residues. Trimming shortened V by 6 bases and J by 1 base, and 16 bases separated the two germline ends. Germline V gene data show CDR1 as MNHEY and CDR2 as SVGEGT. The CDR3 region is CASRPPGQKSYEQYF. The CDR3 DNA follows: TGTGCCAGCAGACCGCCCGGACAGAAGTCCTACGAGCAGTACTTC.

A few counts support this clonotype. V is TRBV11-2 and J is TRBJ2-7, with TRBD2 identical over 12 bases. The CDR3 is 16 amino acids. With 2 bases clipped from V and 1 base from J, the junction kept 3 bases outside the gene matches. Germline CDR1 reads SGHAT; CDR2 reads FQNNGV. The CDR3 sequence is CASSLPSGRGSYEQYF. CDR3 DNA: TGTGCCAGCAGCTTACCTAGCGGGAGGGGGTCCTACGAGCAGTACTTC. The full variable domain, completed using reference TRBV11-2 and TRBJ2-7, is EAGVAQSPRYKIIEKRQSVAFWCNPISGHATLYWYQQILGQGPKLLIQFQNNGVVDDSQLPKDRFSAERLKGVDSTLKIQPAKLEDSAVYLCASSLPSGRGSYEQYFGPGTRLTVT.

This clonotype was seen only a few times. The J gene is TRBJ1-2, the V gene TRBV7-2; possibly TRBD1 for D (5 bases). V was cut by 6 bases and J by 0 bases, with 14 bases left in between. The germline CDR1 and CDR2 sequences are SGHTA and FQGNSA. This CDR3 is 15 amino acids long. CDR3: CASSLRGSTNYGYTF. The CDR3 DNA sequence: TGTGCCAGCAGTCTTCGGGGGAGCACTAACTATGGCTACACCTTC.

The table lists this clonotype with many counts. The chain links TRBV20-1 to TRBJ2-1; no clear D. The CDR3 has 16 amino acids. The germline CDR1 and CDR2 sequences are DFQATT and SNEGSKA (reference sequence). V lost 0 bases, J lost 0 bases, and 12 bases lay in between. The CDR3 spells CSARDLAKSSYNEQFF. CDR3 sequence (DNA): TGCAGTGCTAGAGATTTAGCAAAGAGCTCCTACAATGAGCAGTTCTTC.

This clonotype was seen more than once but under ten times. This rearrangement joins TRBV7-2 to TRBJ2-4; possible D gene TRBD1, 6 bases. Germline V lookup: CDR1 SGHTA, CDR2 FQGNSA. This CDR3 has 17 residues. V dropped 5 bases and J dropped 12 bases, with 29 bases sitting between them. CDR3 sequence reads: CASSPGRNRVPRGGQYF. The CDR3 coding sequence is TGTGCCAGCAGCCCCGGACGGAACCGGGTCCCACGAGGGGGTCAGTACTTC.